This T cell receptor beta chain was identified in a study of beta chain features in type 1 diabetes. The authors reverse transcribed all of the isolated RNA, so sequencing captured expressed TCRB transcripts. Sequenced by immunoSEQ multiplex PCR; TCRdb stores in-frame clones only, minus some. The table lists under 450,000 clones, more than 11% of them singletons. With V trimmed by 7 bases and J by 1 base, 2 bases remained unmatched. This CDR3 spans 12 amino acids. The germline V gene has CDR1 SQVTM and CDR2 ANQGSEA. This clone has ten or more counts. The sequenced sample was naive CD4+ T cells from blood. This clonotype originated in a man aged 30 to 39 in good health. The V gene is TRBV29-1, the J gene TRBJ2-5; 8 bases agree with TRBD2. CDR3 sequence: CSGTSGQETQYF. CDR3 nucleotides: TGCAGCGGAACTAGCGGCCAAGAGACCCAGTACTTC.